Detailed here is one T cell receptor (beta chain). PCR was performed a second time for about 6 to 11 cycles using a sample-barcoded 5' primer and a J-beta primer mix. A single record per CDR3 protein comes from TCRdb applying MiXCR to the 5' RACE reads. The top ten clones hold roughly 23% of a sample with approximately 2,000,000 distinct CDR3 sequences, more than 35% of them seen once. Looked up from germline, CDR1 is MNHEY and CDR2 is SVGEGT. This CDR3 is built from 14 residues. The V end was cut by 7 bases, the J end by 0 bases, with 12 bases between. This entry belongs to a study of blood T cells in healthy people across ages.

This clonotype was sampled from a human donor in good health. The rearrangement links TRBV6-2 or TRBV6-3 to TRBJ1-1; D ambiguous. Sequencing used blood. This chain's CDR3 is CASNGRYMNTEAFF. The DNA of the CDR3 is TGTGCCAGCAATGGGAGGTACATGAACACTGAAGCTTTCTTT.